This T cell receptor (beta chain) was observed in a study of blood T cell repertoires in COVID-19. Using immunoSEQ multiplex PCR, the repertoire was profiled, and TCRdb retains in-frame clones only, with some absent. Among 130,000 to 150,000 clones listed, approximately 78% were seen once. A few counts support this clone. The material sequenced was peripheral blood. The TCR sequence derives from a human donor with acute or convalescent COVID-19. The donor label of this sample is uncertain.

The CDR3 loop is CASSLDWEASPLHF. CDR3 nucleotide sequence: TGTGCCAGCAGTCTGGACTGGGAGGCTTCACCCCTCCACTTT. The chain carries TRBV7-9 and TRBJ1-6, with D uncertain. Germline lookup yields CDR1 SEHNR and CDR2 FQNEAQ (reference sequence). V lost 6 bases to trimming and J lost 9 bases, with 15 bases between them. The CDR3 contains 14 residues. Together with reference TRBV7-9 and TRBJ1-6, the CDR3 gives the full variable domain: DTGVSQNPRHKITKRGQNVTFRCDPISEHNRLYWYRQTLGQGPEFLTYFQNEAQLEKSRLLSDRFSAERPKGSFSTLEIQRTEQGDSAMYLCASSLDWEASPLHFGNGTRLTVT.